This T cell receptor (beta chain) was observed in a study of T cells in localized non-small cell lung cancer (dated by TCRdb to the early 2020s). Notes on the research overall: The study examined T cell repertoires in hundreds of patients with early-stage NSCLC and compared tumors with uninvolved tumor-adjacent lungs. All 236 NSCLC patients in the cohort were treatment-naive and had localized lung tumors that were resected. The mean age of the NSCLC patients was roughly 70 years, with 120 to 150 men and around 99 women.

At diagnosis, peripheral blood, uninvolved tumor-adjacent lung and tumor were collected and stored as a combination of fresh-frozen and FFPE material. TCR beta CDR3 regions were sequenced from DNA using the immunoSEQ Assay. The original pipeline was this. To compute T cell density, TCR beta template counts were normalized to usable DNA, which was estimated by amplifying housekeeping genes. The preseqR package was used to estimate richness by extrapolating to 400,000 templates for PBMC samples and to 120,000 templates for tissue samples. Clonality was taken to be one minus Pielou's evenness. Tissue-enriched TCRs were identified through differential abundance testing performed on productive amino-acid clonotypes, with a minimum total count of 5 and an alpha of 0.1. The Jaccard Index and the Morisita Overlap Index were used to measure how much the repertoires overlapped between compartments. TCR beta CDR3s were clustered by GLIPH together with public tetramer-defined viral CDR3s, and at least three viral sequences plus V-gene enrichment were required for viral motifs. TCRdb stores this immuneACCESS table with in-frame sequences only. Part of the clones is absent; in the studies checked, under half of the shortfall reflects unresolved V genes, and no reason is known for the rest. The V and J calls and the clone size are those of that table, but D and trimming were determined from the DNA. The table for this sample lists nearly 6,000 clones; under 25% of them were counted only once. About 8.8% of the sample is taken by the ten largest.

Details on this clone: Its antigen remains undetermined. No base quality information exists; no much larger clone differs at one position.

Study-level results and caveats: A median of around 57 of the top 100 tumor clones turned up in the paired uninvolved adjacent lung, and some 28 of those clones also ranked among the top 100 of that same adjacent lung. Higher blood T cell density associated with longer overall survival, while higher adjacent-lung clonality associated with shorter survival. Uninvolved tumor-adjacent lung showed the highest T cell clonality, higher than tumor, which suggests more focused antigenic responses in the adjacent lung. Because multi-region tumor sequencing was not done, intratumor heterogeneity could not be ruled out. Because the study design was exploratory, TCR variables were selected using unadjusted p-values without false-discovery rate correction.

In the germline V gene, CDR1 corresponds to MNHGY and CDR2 to SAAAGT. Trimming takes 8 bases off V and 7 bases off J; junction bases not matched to a gene: 20. Its CDR3 holds 16 amino acids, cysteine through phenylalanine. Only the CDR3 region is kept as DNA, spanning 48 bases read in frame from base 1. This receptor chain uses TRBV6-8 and TRBJ2-7; TRBD2 agrees with 7 junctional bases. The receptor was derived from a female donor aged 60 or older with stage I lung adenocarcinoma. The material sequenced was lung tumor tissue, taken before any cancer treatment. The DNA is TGTGCCAGCTCCCAAGGAGTCGTGCGGGAGTATCATGAGCAGTACTTC. It translates to CASSQGVVREYHEQYF.